This TCR beta chain is drawn from a study of blood T cell repertoires in COVID-19 (dated by TCRdb to 2019 to 2021). For context, the study as a whole: Collaborator samples came from the United States, Italy and Spain and covered acute and convalescent phases of COVID-19. Deeply sampled blood TCRbeta repertoires from subjects exposed to, actively infected with, or recovered from COVID-19 were included in the dataset. The samples were drawn from two sources: the first 160 participants of the ongoing ImmuneRACE study, and fewer than 1,500 subjects contributed by 6 global collaborators. Where HLA class I and class II types were available, the types were taken from metadata supplied by the sample provider, not from assay-based typing. The prospective study material was composed of cDNA or gDNA derived from T cells, B-cell-depleted T cells, or PBMCs. A freely available public database, intended as a resource for researchers studying the immune response to SARS-CoV-2, is where the repertoires were released. Sample metadata almost always included a de-identified subject ID, COVID-19 status, age in years and sex. General findings and caveats noted by the study authors: The amount of clinical and demographic metadata varied by source and participant and was provided uncurated.

Each collaborating institution followed its own protocols to collect whole blood in K2EDTA tubes. For TCRbeta analysis, collaborators shipped samples in one of three forms: frozen whole blood, isolated PBMCs, or DNA extracted from either of those sample types. TCRbeta CDR3 regions were amplified from genomic DNA using the immunoSEQ Assay, a bias-controlled multiplex PCR. The authors processed their data as follows. The number of nucleated cells in each sample was estimated from the amplification of reference gene primers within the assay. To quantify the absolute abundance of each unique TCRbeta CDR3 rearrangement, sequence reads were collapsed and filtered. Productive Simpson clonality was computed per sample as the square root of Simpson's diversity index over productive rearrangements. Drawn from immuneACCESS, this table holds only the in-frame rearrangements with V and J called that TCRdb kept. Clones are partly lost; checked studies trace under half to an unresolved V gene and leave the rest unexplained. V, J and clone size are taken as reported in that table, and D and trimming were inferred from the DNA itself. Across this sample there are 72,000 or so clones, with roughly 85% seen only once. Clones ranked in the top ten supply 35% of the sample.

From the cysteine up to the phenylalanine, the CDR3 has a length of 15 residues. The CDR3 DNA has 45 bases and is translated from base 1. V is clipped by 0 bases and J by 3 bases, and the sequence between their germline boundaries is 12 bases long. In the germline V gene, CDR1 corresponds to SGHTA and CDR2 to FQGNSA. Remarks on this clone: It has no known antigen specificity. The sample holds no much larger clone one base away, and base qualities are not on file.

The sequence is built from TRBV7-2 and TRBJ2-7; TRBD1 could be the D gene, as 6 bases match. The sequencing sample was made of peripheral blood. The TCR was taken from a woman of 80 years or more with active or convalescent COVID-19. The nucleotide sequence reads as follows: TGTGCCAGCAGCTTAGCGTTCAGGGGTAGCTACGAGCAGTACTTC. This encodes CASSLAFRGSYEQYF.